The 6 T cell receptor beta chains below come from one sample, sequenced in a study of T cell responses to AZD1222 COVID-19 vaccine. Clones were read by immunoSEQ multiplex PCR, and TCRdb kept only the in-frame ones, dropping some. The data show around 150,000 clones, and the top ten clones hold 2% to 2.5%. Input material: peripheral blood. These receptors all stem from an adult in good health.

The rearrangement joins TRBV5-1 to TRBJ1-2, with D uncertain. The V end was cut by 4 bases, the J end by 7 bases, with 17 bases between. The CDR3 extends over 14 amino acids. Germline CDR1 and CDR2: SGHRS and YFSETQ. CDR3 amino acids: CASSDTPGSVGYTF. Here the CDR3 DNA reads TGCGCCAGCAGCGATACCCCGGGATCCGTTGGCTACACCTTC.

The chain joins TRBV5-1 to TRBJ1-1; the match to TRBD1 covers 7 bases. The CDR3 extends over 16 amino acids. J gave up 2 bases and V 0 bases, and 7 bases lay outside the gene matches. Germline V CDR1 and CDR2: SGHRS, YFSETQ. The CDR3 DNA is TGCGCCAGCAGCTTGGAGGGGGCTTACGTTAACACTGAAGCTTTCTTT. Amino acids: CASSLEGAYVNTEAFF.

The V and J genes are TRBV30 and TRBJ1-6, with 8 bases aligning to TRBD1. Germline V gene lookup returns CDR1 GTSNPN and CDR2 SVGIG (reference sequence). V dropped 1 base and J dropped 8; count of bases not matched to a gene: 7. There are 15 residues in the CDR3. CDR3 nucleotides: TGTGCCTGGAGTGCATCAGGGGGCCGGTATTCACCCCTCCACTTT. It encodes CAWSASGGRYSPLHF.

V is TRBV6-6 and J is TRBJ1-5; D not certain. The CDR3 spans 14 residues. The V gene lost 2 bases and the J gene lost 1 base, with 6 bases spanning the gap. Germline CDR1 reads MNHNY; CDR2 reads SVGAGI (reference sequence). The CDR3 loop reads CASSYRESNQPQHF. The CDR3 DNA follows: TGTGCCAGCAGTTACAGGGAGAGCAATCAGCCCCAGCATTTT.

The CDR3 reads CASSPDRSNQPQHF. The CDR3 DNA is TGTGCCAGCTCACCGGACAGGAGCAATCAGCCCCAGCATTTT. The V and J genes are TRBV18 and TRBJ1-5; 7 bases align to TRBD1. Germline CDR1 KGHSH, CDR2 LQKENI. Unmatched junction bases numbered 0, after V lost 3 bases and J lost 1 base. The CDR3 sequence is 14 residues long.

V usage is TRBV7-9 and J usage is TRBJ1-2, with 9 bases that match TRBD1. J lost 2 bases, V lost 4 bases, and 8 bases had no gene match. Germline V CDR1 and CDR2: SEHNR, FQNEAQ (reference sequence). The CDR3 has 16 residues. In DNA, the CDR3 is TGTGCCAGCAGCTCTCCGGGACAGGGCTTGAACTATGGCTACACCTTC. It translates to CASSSPGQGLNYGYTF.